The present entry profiles one TCR beta chain with its context. Antigen: not known. This sample stems from a study of T cells in Graves' hyperthyroidism and ophthalmopathy. Whole-study results and caveats: Blood shared most expanded thyroid clonotypes above 0.001. The model forecast ophthalmopathy, anticipating it by a median 6.5 months before onset.

Researchers defined stable Graves' hyperthyroidism as no ophthalmopathy progression within 18 months. RNA transcripts gave rise to amplified TCR beta CDR3 regions. The HTBI primer set drove a first-round RT-PCR of the TCR CDR3. MiXCR was run by TCRdb on the multiplex PCR reads, yielding one entry per CDR3 protein. Here the sample spans 700,000 to 850,000 distinct CDR3 sequences, approximately 36% being singletons. Trimming took 0 bases from V and 3 from J, leaving 8 bases between them. CDR3 size: 15 residues. CDR1 MGHDK and CDR2 SYGVNS come from the germline V gene. This TCR was sampled from a woman in her 40s with Graves' hyperthyroidism. V is TRBV25-1 and J is TRBJ2-2, with D possibly being TRBD1 or TRBD2 (6 bases each). Sequenced material: blood. The CDR3 region has the DNA TGTGCCAGCAGTGAATACGGGGGCGACACCGGGGAGCTGTTTTTT. Residues: CASSEYGGDTGELFF.